The next 10 T cell receptor beta chains were all read from a single sample in a study of T cell repertoires in cytomegalovirus infection. For these TCRs, the target antigens are not known. TCRdb reanalysed the reads using MiXCR and keeps one entry per CDR3 protein. The repertoire holds 340,000 or so distinct CDR3 sequences, with 20% to 25% as singletons. Sample: cultured PBMCs, taken from culture after CMV antigen stimulation. The receptors derive from a human donor in good health (CMV status not recorded). Some clones in this sample may be carry-over from other donors' samples.

This clonotype was seen a handful of times. V gene TRBV10-3 combines with J gene TRBJ2-4; no firm D call. This CDR3 contains 14 residues. Germline loops: CDR1 ENHRY, CDR2 SYGVKD. Trimming removed 3 bases from V and 0 bases from J, with 6 bases in between. CDR3 amino acids: CAISDGVAKNIQYF. CDR3 nucleotides: TGTGCCATCAGTGATGGAGTAGCCAAAAACATTCAGTACTTC.

This chain links TRBV29-1 with TRBJ2-1; D ambiguous. CDR3 length: 13 residues. Per germline, CDR1 SQVTM and CDR2 ANQGSEA. Trimming removed 2 bases at V and 0 bases at J, with 5 bases between. CDR3 residues: CSVERTSYNEQFF. CDR3 coding DNA: TGCAGCGTTGAACGTACCTCCTACAATGAGCAGTTCTTC.

This clonotype has only a few counts. This chain links TRBV6-5 with TRBJ1-6, with 7 positions matching TRBD1. This CDR3 region has 16 residues. Germline V gene lookup returns CDR1 MNHEY and CDR2 SVGAGI. V shed 6 bases and J 4 bases; nucleotides not matched to a gene: 9. The CDR3 region is CASSPSGTVYNSPLHF. CDR3 nucleotide sequence: TGTGCCAGCAGCCCCTCCGGGACAGTTTATAATTCACCCCTCCACTTT.

The chain is built from TRBV9 and TRBJ2-3, with TRBD2 identical over 10 bases. CDR3 length: 17 residues. Germline V gene sequence: CDR1 SGDLS, CDR2 YYNGEE. V dropped 5 bases and J dropped 0; count of bases not matched to a gene: 9. The CDR3 DNA reads TGTGCCAGCAGTTTCCAGTTGACTAGCGGGAGCACAGATACGCAGTATTTT. Translated, it gives CASSFQLTSGSTDTQYF.

The chain links TRBV30 to TRBJ1-1, with a weak D call TRBD1 (5 bases). V lost 8 bases, J lost 0 bases, and 22 bases lay in between. Germline assignment: CDR1 GTSNPN and CDR2 SVGIG (reference sequence). The CDR3 spans 16 residues. The CDR3 nucleotides read TGTGCCGGGGACCCGGTTGGGGGTACGATGAACACTGAAGCTTTCTTT. It encodes CAGDPVGGTMNTEAFF.

The CDR3 DNA follows: TGTGCCATCAGCCGAAGCACAGGGGGGGGATCGCATAGCACAGATACGCAGTATTTT. It codes for CAISRSTGGGSHSTDTQYF. The chain employs TRBV10-3 and TRBJ2-3, with D possibly being TRBD1 (8 bases). This CDR3 region has 19 residues. Germline CDR1 and CDR2: ENHRY and SYGVKD. Trimming shortened V by 6 bases and J by 0 bases, and 25 bases separated the two germline ends.

This clonotype was seen only a few times. This rearrangement joins TRBV4-1 to TRBJ1-1, with D possibly being TRBD1 (5 bases). Germline V lookup: CDR1 MGHRA, CDR2 YSYEKL. The CDR3 totals 13 residues. V was shortened by 4 bases and J by 12 bases, with 18 bases between the two germline ends. CDR3 sequence: CASSPPGEQTPFF. CDR3 coding DNA: TGCGCCAGCAGCCCCCCGGGGGAGCAGACGCCTTTCTTT.

Only a few counts were recorded for this clonotype. V and J are TRBV2 and TRBJ2-2, with D possibly TRBD1 on 6 matching bases. V was trimmed by 6 bases and J by 0 bases, leaving 11 bases between them. CDR3 length equals 15 residues. CDR1 is SNHLY and CDR2 is FYNNEI in the germline V gene. CDR3 sequence reads: CASRARGANTGELFF. DNA of the CDR3: TGTGCCAGCAGGGCCAGGGGTGCGAACACCGGGGAGCTGTTTTTT.

The genes are TRBV4-3 and TRBJ2-3, with TRBD2 matching over 7 bases. The germline CDR1 and CDR2 sequences are LGHNA and YSLEER. V trimming: 4 bases; J trimming: 8 bases; junction bases outside the gene matches: 6. The CDR3 has 13 amino acids. CDR3 DNA sequence: TGCGCCAGCAGCCCGACTAGCTCGGGTACGCAGTATTTT. Translated: CASSPTSSGTQYF.

This clonotype was seen a few times. The chain joins TRBV27 to TRBJ2-2; 9 bases fit TRBD1. Looked up from germline, CDR1 is MNHEY and CDR2 is SMNVEV (reference sequence). The CDR3 length is 15 residues. Unmatched junction bases numbered 8, after V lost 6 bases and J lost 6 bases. For the CDR3, the DNA is TGTGCCAGCAGCCTAACAGGGGGCGTTCCCGGGGAGCTGTTTTTT. Its translation: CASSLTGGVPGELFF.